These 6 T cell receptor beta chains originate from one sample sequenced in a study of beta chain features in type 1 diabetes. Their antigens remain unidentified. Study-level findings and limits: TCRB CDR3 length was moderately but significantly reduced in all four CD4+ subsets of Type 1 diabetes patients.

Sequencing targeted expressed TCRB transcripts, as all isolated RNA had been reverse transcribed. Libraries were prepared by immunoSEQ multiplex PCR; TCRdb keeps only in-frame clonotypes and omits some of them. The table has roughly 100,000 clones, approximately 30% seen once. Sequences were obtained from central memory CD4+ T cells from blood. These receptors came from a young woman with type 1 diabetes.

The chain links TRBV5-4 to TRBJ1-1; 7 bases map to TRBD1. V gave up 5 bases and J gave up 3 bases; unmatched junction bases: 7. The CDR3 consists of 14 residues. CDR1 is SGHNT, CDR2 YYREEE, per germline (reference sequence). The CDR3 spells CASRSGQGDTEAFF. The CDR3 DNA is TGTGCCAGCAGATCCGGGCAGGGGGACACTGAAGCTTTCTTT.

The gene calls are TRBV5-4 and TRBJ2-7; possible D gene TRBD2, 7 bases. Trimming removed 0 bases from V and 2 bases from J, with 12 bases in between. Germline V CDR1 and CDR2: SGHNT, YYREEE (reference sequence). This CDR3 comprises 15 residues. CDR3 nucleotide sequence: TGTGCCAGCAGCTTGGAACAGGGAGGGACCTACGAGCAGTACTTC. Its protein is CASSLEQGGTYEQYF.

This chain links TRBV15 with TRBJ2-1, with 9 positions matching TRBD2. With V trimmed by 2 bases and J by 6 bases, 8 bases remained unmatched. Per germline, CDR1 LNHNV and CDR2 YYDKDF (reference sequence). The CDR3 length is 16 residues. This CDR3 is CATSRQTSGDPNEQFF. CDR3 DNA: TGTGCCACCAGCAGACAGACTAGCGGCGACCCCAATGAGCAGTTCTTC.

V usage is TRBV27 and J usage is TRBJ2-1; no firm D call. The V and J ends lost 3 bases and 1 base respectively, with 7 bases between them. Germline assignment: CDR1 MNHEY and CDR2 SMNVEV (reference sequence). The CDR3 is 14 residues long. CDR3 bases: TGTGCCAGCAGTTTGTCCACATCCTACAATGAGCAGTTCTTC. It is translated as CASSLSTSYNEQFF.

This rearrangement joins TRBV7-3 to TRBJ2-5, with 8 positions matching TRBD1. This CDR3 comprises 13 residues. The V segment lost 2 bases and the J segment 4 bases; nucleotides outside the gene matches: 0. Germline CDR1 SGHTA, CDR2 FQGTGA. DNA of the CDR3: TGTGCCAGCAGCTTAGACAGGGGAGAGACCCAGTACTTC. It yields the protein CASSLDRGETQYF.

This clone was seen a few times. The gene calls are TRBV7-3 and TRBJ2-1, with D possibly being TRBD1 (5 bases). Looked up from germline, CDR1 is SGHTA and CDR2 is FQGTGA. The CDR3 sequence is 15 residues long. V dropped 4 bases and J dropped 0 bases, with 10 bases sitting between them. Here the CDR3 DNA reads TGTGCCAGCAGCTCGGATAGGGGCTCCTACAATGAGCAGTTCTTC. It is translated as CASSSDRGSYNEQFF.